This T cell receptor (beta chain) was captured by sequencing in a study of beta chain features in type 1 diabetes. The wider study: Examined across all samples were around 110 million sorted cells. Study observations and caveats: For TCRB rearrangement, an influence of HLA type remained unresolved here.

The collection from each donor was one heparinised blood draw averaging around 120 mL. Since all of the isolated RNA was reverse transcribed, expressed TCRB transcripts were what got sequenced. The data were produced by immunoSEQ multiplex PCR, yet TCRdb's version contains in-frame clones alone and is incomplete. The profile shows 400,000 to 500,000 clones, over 11% of them singletons. The sample holds a few counts of this clone. The antigen is not known. Germline V gene lookup returns CDR1 MGHDK and CDR2 SYGVNS. There are 15 residues in the CDR3. V lost 3 bases to trimming and J lost 4 bases; unmatched junction nucleotides: 7.

The origin of this receptor is a man aged 30 to 45 in good health. The sample was naive CD4+ T cells from blood. The gene calls are TRBV25-1 and TRBJ2-3; 7 bases agree with TRBD2. For the CDR3, the DNA is TGTGCCAGCAGTGAGTTGGGAGGGTCCGCAGATACGCAGTATTTT. Residues: CASSELGGSADTQYF.